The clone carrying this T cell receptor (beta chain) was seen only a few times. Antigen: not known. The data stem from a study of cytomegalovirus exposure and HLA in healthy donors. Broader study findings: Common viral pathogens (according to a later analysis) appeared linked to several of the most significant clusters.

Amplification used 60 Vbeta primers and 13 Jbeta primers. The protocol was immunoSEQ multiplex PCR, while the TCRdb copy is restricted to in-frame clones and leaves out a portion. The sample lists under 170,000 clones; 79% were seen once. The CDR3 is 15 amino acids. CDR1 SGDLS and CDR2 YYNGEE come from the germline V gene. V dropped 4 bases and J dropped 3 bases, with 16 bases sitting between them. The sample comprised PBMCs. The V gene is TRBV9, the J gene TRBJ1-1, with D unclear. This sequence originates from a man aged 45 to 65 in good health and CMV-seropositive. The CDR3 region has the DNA TGTGCCAGCAGCCCCCGGGGAGACCGGGACACTGAAGCTTTCTTT. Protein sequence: CASSPRGDRDTEAFF.